This is a list of T cell receptor beta chains from one sample in a study of shared clonotypes between healthy human individuals. The assay was immunoSEQ multiplex PCR, and TCRdb's table has in-frame clones only and misses some. The sample holds roughly 2.1 million clones; 93% are singletons and the top ten take 1.5% to 2%. The sequencing sample was made of naive CD8+ T cells from PBMCs. These receptor sequences come from a young man in good health. Some clones in this sample may be carry-over from other donors' samples. CDR3s include the opening cysteine and the closing phenylalanine or tryptophan. The order of the fields is D gene, clone size, V gene, J gene, CDR3 protein. A D gene is named only where the DNA matches it firmly. Size tells how often a clone was seen (once, few, many) or the class of an expanded clone, and some rows leave it out.

d_gene: NA
abundance: NA
v_gene: TRBV7-6
j_gene: TRBJ2-3
CDR3aa: CASVPDYRGAPVDTQYF

d_gene: NA
abundance: NA
v_gene: TRBV15
j_gene: TRBJ1-1
CDR3aa: CATSRERTVTNEAFF

d_gene: TRBD2
abundance: NA
v_gene: TRBV4-1
j_gene: TRBJ2-4
CDR3aa: CASSQVNAGLGQNIQYF

d_gene: TRBD2
abundance: NA
v_gene: TRBV4-3
j_gene: TRBJ2-7
CDR3aa: CASSQEVSGSSYEQYF

d_gene: NA
abundance: NA
v_gene: TRBV27
j_gene: TRBJ2-1
CDR3aa: CASSLRSASYNEQFF

d_gene: TRBD1
abundance: NA
v_gene: TRBV11-3
j_gene: TRBJ2-5
CDR3aa: CASSLEPGGAETQYF

d_gene: NA
abundance: NA
v_gene: TRBV28
j_gene: TRBJ1-4
CDR3aa: CASSFGVGAEKLFF

d_gene: TRBD1
abundance: few
v_gene: TRBV18
j_gene: TRBJ1-4
CDR3aa: CASSEDRLLKREKLFF

d_gene: TRBD2
abundance: NA
v_gene: TRBV11-2
j_gene: TRBJ2-1
CDR3aa: CASSSRTGGSYNEQFF

d_gene: NA
abundance: NA
v_gene: TRBV9
j_gene: TRBJ2-1
CDR3aa: CASSVADRSRPDEQFF

d_gene: NA
abundance: NA
v_gene: TRBV28
j_gene: TRBJ1-2
CDR3aa: CASSAGAGDSYGYTF

d_gene: NA
abundance: NA
v_gene: TRBV5-1
j_gene: TRBJ2-7
CDR3aa: CASSLSGRASSYEQYF

d_gene: NA
abundance: NA
v_gene: TRBV6-1
j_gene: TRBJ2-1
CDR3aa: CASSDLAPYNEQFF

d_gene: TRBD2
abundance: NA
v_gene: TRBV27
j_gene: TRBJ2-3
CDR3aa: CATRFGLAGFTDTQYF

d_gene: TRBD2
abundance: NA
v_gene: TRBV5-1
j_gene: TRBJ2-1
CDR3aa: CASSFGLAGILYNEQFF

d_gene: NA
abundance: NA
v_gene: TRBV29-1
j_gene: TRBJ2-1
CDR3aa: CSVAGITYNEQFF

d_gene: NA
abundance: NA
v_gene: TRBV27
j_gene: TRBJ2-2
CDR3aa: CASSPLGTGELFF

d_gene: NA
abundance: NA
v_gene: TRBV19
j_gene: TRBJ2-7
CDR3aa: CASSIGGKEQYF

d_gene: TRBD2
abundance: NA
v_gene: TRBV7-9
j_gene: TRBJ2-1
CDR3aa: CASSFGGANEQFF

d_gene: NA
abundance: NA
v_gene: TRBV11-3
j_gene: TRBJ1-1
CDR3aa: CASSSTRGTEAFF

d_gene: TRBD2
abundance: NA
v_gene: TRBV11-3
j_gene: TRBJ2-3
CDR3aa: CASSHRTSGTSTDTQYF

d_gene: NA
abundance: NA
v_gene: TRBV21-1
j_gene: TRBJ2-7
CDR3aa: CASSPRTSGINYEQYF

d_gene: TRBD1
abundance: NA
v_gene: TRBV7-9
j_gene: TRBJ1-2
CDR3aa: CASSSGGNNYGYTF

d_gene: NA
abundance: NA
v_gene: TRBV27
j_gene: TRBJ2-5
CDR3aa: CASSLSRGSSQETQYF

d_gene: NA
abundance: NA
v_gene: TRBV6-6
j_gene: TRBJ1-1
CDR3aa: CASSYSAYVEAFF

d_gene: TRBD1
abundance: NA
v_gene: TRBV27
j_gene: TRBJ1-4
CDR3aa: CASSLQHRGGTNEKLFF

d_gene: TRBD2
abundance: NA
v_gene: TRBV7-9
j_gene: TRBJ2-2
CDR3aa: CASSRRPSGPNTGELFF

d_gene: NA
abundance: NA
v_gene: TRBV9
j_gene: TRBJ2-1
CDR3aa: CASSGGQINEQFF

d_gene: TRBD1
abundance: NA
v_gene: TRBV5-1
j_gene: TRBJ2-5
CDR3aa: CASSLRQGAFGETQYF

d_gene: TRBD2
abundance: NA
v_gene: TRBV27
j_gene: TRBJ2-2
CDR3aa: CASCLGTSVGTGELFF

d_gene: TRBD1
abundance: NA
v_gene: TRBV19
j_gene: TRBJ2-2
CDR3aa: CASSIYGFRDRLSALNTGELFF

d_gene: NA
abundance: NA
v_gene: TRBV4-3
j_gene: TRBJ2-7
CDR3aa: CASSQGPSGAYEQYF

d_gene: NA
abundance: once
v_gene: TRBV27
j_gene: TRBJ1-2
CDR3aa: CASSPTGGATPYGYTF

d_gene: NA
abundance: NA
v_gene: TRBV4-1
j_gene: TRBJ1-2
CDR3aa: CASSHGGIPNYGYTF

d_gene: TRBD1
abundance: few
v_gene: TRBV7-9
j_gene: TRBJ2-1
CDR3aa: CASSSAGTVQFF

d_gene: TRBD2
abundance: NA
v_gene: TRBV2
j_gene: TRBJ2-1
CDR3aa: CASSDSGRIDNEQFF

d_gene: TRBD1
abundance: NA
v_gene: TRBV9
j_gene: TRBJ2-5
CDR3aa: CASSGTGPGETQYF

d_gene: NA
abundance: NA
v_gene: TRBV28
j_gene: TRBJ2-1
CDR3aa: CASSLFSGEAEQFF

d_gene: NA
abundance: NA
v_gene: TRBV27
j_gene: TRBJ2-7
CDR3aa: CASRMGTFHEQYF

d_gene: TRBD2
abundance: NA
v_gene: TRBV19
j_gene: TRBJ2-1
CDR3aa: CASSISPAGSYNEQFF

d_gene: TRBD1
abundance: NA
v_gene: TRBV27
j_gene: TRBJ1-3
CDR3aa: CASSPQMTGIGNTIYF

d_gene: NA
abundance: few
v_gene: TRBV27
j_gene: TRBJ1-1
CDR3aa: CASTNRENTEAFF

d_gene: NA
abundance: NA
v_gene: TRBV12-5
j_gene: TRBJ2-1
CDR3aa: CASGYHQNEQFF

d_gene: NA
abundance: NA
v_gene: TRBV5-1
j_gene: TRBJ2-1
CDR3aa: CASSLIAGYSYNEQFF

d_gene: TRBD1
abundance: NA
v_gene: TRBV19
j_gene: TRBJ2-7
CDR3aa: CASRGQGSHYEQYF

d_gene: NA
abundance: NA
v_gene: TRBV5-1
j_gene: TRBJ2-7
CDR3aa: CASSLRQVLRGEQYF

d_gene: NA
abundance: NA
v_gene: TRBV7-9
j_gene: TRBJ1-2
CDR3aa: CASSYVDSFGYTF

d_gene: NA
abundance: NA
v_gene: TRBV6-5
j_gene: TRBJ2-2
CDR3aa: CASTIRTGFGELFF

d_gene: NA
abundance: NA
v_gene: TRBV9
j_gene: TRBJ2-7
CDR3aa: CASSGTTGTDSIYEQYF

d_gene: NA
abundance: once
v_gene: TRBV27
j_gene: TRBJ1-5
CDR3aa: CASSPTGGQPQHF

d_gene: TRBD1
abundance: NA
v_gene: TRBV5-1
j_gene: TRBJ1-1
CDR3aa: CASSFMDREGDTEAFF

d_gene: TRBD2
abundance: NA
v_gene: TRBV27
j_gene: TRBJ2-3
CDR3aa: CASSWGGADTQYF

d_gene: NA
abundance: NA
v_gene: TRBV19
j_gene: TRBJ2-7
CDR3aa: CASSPGAGENYEQYF